This passage covers 25 T cell receptor beta chains from one sample sequenced in a study of monozygotic twins with inflammatory bowel disease. TCRdb re-called the 5' RACE reads and gives one entry per CDR3 protein, without DNA. Its table records around 380,000 distinct CDR3 sequences. The specimen sequenced was blood. The receptors derive from a human donor with ulcerative colitis or Crohn's disease, or a healthy co-twin of an affected twin (not recorded which).

The V and J genes are TRBV20-1 and TRBJ2-1; as DNA is missing, the TRBD1 call by TCRdb cannot be tested. This CDR3 region has 22 residues. Germline V gives CDR1 DFQATT, CDR2 SNEGSKA (reference sequence). CDR3 region: CSARVRQRPGHLRQTSYNEQFF.

The chain carries TRBV27 and TRBJ1-5; there is no DNA to check the TCRdb D call of TRBD1. The CDR3 is 16 residues long. CDR1 is MNHEY and CDR2 is SMNVEV in the germline V gene (reference sequence). CDR3 protein: CASSPSHGDDNQPQHF.

The V and J genes are TRBV18 and TRBJ2-7; TCRdb's D gene call, TRBD1, goes unchecked for lack of DNA. This CDR3 region has 16 residues. The germline gives CDR1 KGHSH, CDR2 LQKENI. The CDR3 here is CASSLTGSASIYEQYF. The full variable domain, in which reference TRBV18 and TRBJ2-7 provide the parts outside the CDR3, is NAGVMQNPRHLVRRRGQEARLRCSPMKGHSHVYWYRQLPEEGLKFMVYLQKENIIDESGMPKERFSAEFPKEGPSILRIQQVVRGDSAAYFCASSLTGSASIYEQYFGPGTRLTVT.

This rearrangement joins TRBV7-6 to TRBJ2-7; TCRdb names TRBD2, which stays unverified in the absence of DNA. CDR3 length: 12 amino acids. CDR1 is SGHVS, CDR2 FNYEAQ, per germline. The CDR3 spells CASSPSRLEQYF.

The chain joins TRBV18 to TRBJ2-5; with no DNA, the TCRdb D assignment of TRBD1 cannot be verified. Germline V CDR1 and CDR2: KGHSH, LQKENI. This CDR3 region has 15 residues. Here the CDR3 reads CASSPAGFGNYAQYF.

The chain uses TRBV20-1 and TRBJ2-7; the D call of TRBD2 rests on TCRdb alone, since no DNA is present to check it. The germline CDR1 and CDR2 sequences are DFQATT and SNEGSKA (reference sequence). The CDR3 is made up of 12 amino acids. CDR3 region: CGGEGEMNEQYF.

This chain connects TRBV7-9 to TRBJ1-2; TCRdb names TRBD1, which stays unverified in the absence of DNA. The germline V gene has CDR1 SEHNR and CDR2 FQNEAQ (reference sequence). The CDR3 consists of 15 residues. The CDR3 loop reads CASSLSRAPTYGYTF.

The V gene is TRBV20-1, the J gene TRBJ2-5; the TCRdb call, TRBD2, lacks DNA for checking. The germline V gene encodes CDR1 DFQATT and CDR2 SNEGSKA (reference sequence). The CDR3 has 12 residues. CDR3: CSATIAEETQYF.

V and J are TRBV6-2 or TRBV6-3 and TRBJ2-2; TCRdb's D gene call, TRBD1, goes unchecked for lack of DNA. Per germline, CDR1 MNHEY and CDR2 SVGEGT. There are 15 residues in the CDR3. CDR3 protein: CASSFGQGSPGELFF.

V and J are TRBV5-1 and TRBJ2-3; absent DNA, TCRdb's TRBD1 call cannot be checked. The CDR3 runs 16 residues. Germline V CDR1 and CDR2: SGHRS, YFSETQ. The chain's CDR3 is CASSFFRQGVTDTQYF.

V is TRBV20-1 and J is TRBJ2-1; the TRBD2 assignment by TCRdb is unverifiable without DNA. Germline CDR1 is DFQATT and CDR2 is SNEGSKA (reference sequence). The CDR3 consists of 14 residues. The CDR3 reads CSARQRTSGDEQFF.

The gene calls are TRBV7-9 and TRBJ1-2; checking the TCRdb D call of TRBD1 is not possible without DNA. CDR1 is SEHNR, CDR2 FQNEAQ, per germline (reference sequence). CDR3 length equals 13 residues. CDR3 residues: CASSLSVGGGYTF.

This chain connects TRBV10-3 to TRBJ2-3; the D gene TCRdb calls, TRBD2, cannot be checked with no DNA. The CDR3 loop spans 14 amino acids. CDR1 ENHRY and CDR2 SYGVKD come from the germline V gene. The CDR3: CAISLAGSTDTQYF.

The CDR3 loop is CASSLRQGGNWEQYF. This sequence joins TRBV7-9 and TRBJ2-7; the D gene TCRdb calls, TRBD1, cannot be checked with no DNA. CDR1 is SEHNR, CDR2 FQNEAQ, per germline (reference sequence). The CDR3 contains 15 residues.

This chain uses TRBV4-2 with TRBJ2-1; TCRdb's assignment of TRBD1 cannot be checked, as there is no DNA. Germline CDR1 is LGHNA and CDR2 is YNFKEQ. The CDR3 length is 13 residues. This CDR3 is CASSPRDGNEQFF.

The rearrangement uses TRBV20-1 and TRBJ1-1; TCRdb's D call, TRBD1, is unchecked because there is no DNA. The CDR3 loop spans 14 amino acids. The germline V gene has CDR1 DFQATT and CDR2 SNEGSKA (reference sequence). The CDR3 loop is CSAREAGVNTEAFF.

The chain carries TRBV7-2 and TRBJ2-1; TCRdb reports TRBD2, a call that lacks DNA to check it against. CDR1 and CDR2 (germline): SGHTA, FQGNSA. The CDR3 sequence is 16 residues long. The CDR3 loop reads CATTLGRRGGQDEQFF.

The chain links TRBV7-2 to TRBJ2-7; TCRdb calls TRBD1, which cannot be checked without DNA. Germline CDR1 and CDR2: SGHTA and FQGNSA. The CDR3 totals 14 residues. This chain's CDR3 is CASSTRTGTYEQYF.

The gene calls are TRBV5-1 and TRBJ1-1; TCRdb names TRBD1, which stays unverified in the absence of DNA. Germline loops: CDR1 SGHRS, CDR2 YFSETQ. The CDR3 extends over 17 amino acids. The CDR3 region is CASSPGQGREMNTEAFF.

The chain uses TRBV18 and TRBJ1-6; the D call of TRBD1 rests on TCRdb alone, since no DNA is present to check it. This CDR3 has 16 amino acids. Germline V gene sequence: CDR1 KGHSH, CDR2 LQKENI. CDR3: CASSPLGGPDNSPLHF.

The J gene is TRBJ2-5, the V gene TRBV7-2; TCRdb gives TRBD1 as the D gene, but with no DNA this cannot be confirmed. CDR3 length equals 14 residues. In germline, CDR1 is SGHTA, CDR2 FQGNSA. The CDR3 spells CASSTGQGSETQYF.

This chain connects TRBV4-2 to TRBJ2-3. The germline V gene encodes CDR1 LGHNA and CDR2 YNFKEQ. This CDR3 is built from 13 residues. Here the CDR3 reads CASSQGRTDTQYF.

The gene calls are TRBV7-2 and TRBJ2-3; TCRdb picks TRBD2, but there is no DNA to check that call. Germline-derived CDR1 and CDR2 are SGHTA and FQGNSA. The length of the CDR3 is 13 residues. The CDR3 reads CASQDLRADTQYF.

The chain links TRBV6-2 or TRBV6-3 to TRBJ2-1; with no DNA, the TCRdb D assignment of TRBD1 cannot be verified. The CDR3 loop spans 17 amino acids. CDR1 is MNHEY, CDR2 SVGEGT, per germline. The CDR3 reads CASTARRGPLTYNEQFF.

This chain joins TRBV25-1 and TRBJ2-1. CDR1 and CDR2 from the germline V gene are MGHDK and SYGVNS. This CDR3 comprises 14 residues. The CDR3 region is CASSQRGIDNEQFF.